These T cell receptor beta chains were read from a single sample in a study of T cell repertoires in cytomegalovirus infection. TCRdb reprocessed the reads via MiXCR and lists one record per CDR3 protein. The sample contains about 920,000 distinct CDR3 sequences, about a third of which appear only once. Their specific antigens are unknown. This sample comprised cultured CD8+ T cells from PBMCs, obtained from culture after CMV antigen stimulation. The receptors here all came from a human donor in good health (CMV status not recorded). Some clones in this sample may be carry-over from other donors' samples. Each CDR3 is given with its conserved first and last residue. A D gene is named only where the DNA matches it firmly. A row's size may be missing; if present it is once, few, many or a size class.

abundance	j_gene	v_gene	d_gene	CDR3aa	CDR3nt
-	TRBJ2-2	TRBV7-6	-	CANSLLGAELFF	TGTGCCAACAGCTTATTGGGCGCGGAGCTGTTTTTT
-	TRBJ2-3	TRBV12-3/TRBV12-4	TRBD1	CASTGPGQPITDTQYF	TGTGCCAGCACCGGTCCGGGACAGCCCATCACAGATACGCAGTATTTT
-	TRBJ2-7	TRBV4-1	-	CASSRGRGAEQYF	TGCGCCAGCAGCCGGGGCAGGGGAGCCGAGCAGTACTTC
few	TRBJ1-2	TRBV27	-	CASSILGGRPDGYTF	TGTGCCAGCAGTATACTTGGGGGGCGTCCGGATGGCTACACCTTC
few	TRBJ1-2	TRBV12-3/TRBV12-4	TRBD1	CASSSGQGWNYGYTF	TGTGCCAGCAGTTCAGGACAGGGTTGGAACTATGGCTACACCTTC
few	TRBJ1-3	TRBV10-3	-	CAIKVLPGSLEGSSGNTIYF	TGTGCCATCAAGGTTCTTCCTGGAAGCCTCGAGGGGAGCTCTGGAAACACCATATATTTT
few	TRBJ2-7	TRBV5-5	TRBD2	CASSPTSGVSYEQYF	TGTGCCAGCAGTCCTACTAGCGGGGTCTCCTACGAGCAGTACTTC
-	TRBJ2-2	TRBV10-3	TRBD1	CAILRAGTGFRETNAGELFF	TGTGCCATCCTGAGGGCCGGGACAGGGTTCCGCGAGACGAACGCCGGGGAGCTGTTTTTT
many	TRBJ2-2	TRBV7-8	-	CASSLGRDLAKAGELFF	TGTGCCAGCAGCTTAGGCCGCGACTTAGCGAAGGCCGGGGAGCTGTTTTTT
few	TRBJ2-4	TRBV7-9	TRBD2	CASSLSSGGAGDIQYF	TGTGCCAGCAGCTTATCTAGCGGGGGGGCCGGGGACATTCAGTACTTC
-	TRBJ2-3	TRBV6-1	-	CASSEAPGLADTQYF	TGTGCCAGCAGTGAAGCCCCTGGACTGGCAGATACGCAGTATTTT
-	TRBJ2-2	TRBV7-8	-	CASSADIVTGELFF	TGTGCCAGCAGCGCAGACATCGTCACCGGGGAGCTGTTTTTT
many	TRBJ2-2	TRBV7-6	-	CASSPQGGGQGPNTGELFF	TGTGCCAGCAGCCCACAGGGAGGGGGTCAGGGCCCGAACACCGGGGAGCTGTTTTTT
few	TRBJ1-2	TRBV2	-	CASSEGSGPVVYTF	TGTGCCAGCAGTGAAGGCTCAGGACCCGTCGTATACACCTTC
many	TRBJ1-2	TRBV5-5	-	CASSSDKRGYTF	TGTGCCAGCAGCTCCGATAAACGGGGCTACACCTTC
-	TRBJ2-2	TRBV6-6	TRBD1	CASRDRALDTGELFF	TGTGCCAGCAGGGACAGGGCTTTGGACACCGGGGAGCTGTTTTTT
few	TRBJ1-2	TRBV7-9	TRBD1	CASSQGTGPGGYTF	TGTGCCAGCAGCCAAGGGACAGGTCCGGGTGGCTACACCTTC
few	TRBJ2-4	TRBV15	-	CATSRDLRNLAKNIQYF	TGTGCCACCAGCAGAGATTTGAGAAATTTGGCCAAAAACATTCAGTACTTC
-	TRBJ1-1	TRBV20-1	-	CSARDLVDAEAFF	TGCAGTGCTAGAGATTTGGTGGACGCTGAAGCTTTCTTT
-	TRBJ2-7	TRBV19	-	CASSIRRGIGYEQYF	TGTGCCAGTAGTATACGTAGGGGAATAGGCTACGAGCAGTACTTC
few	TRBJ2-2	TRBV28	-	CASSPSVNTGELFF	TGTGCCAGCAGCCCGAGCGTGAACACCGGGGAGCTGTTTTTT
-	TRBJ2-3	TRBV5-4	TRBD2	CASSPWTSGPPTDTQYF	TGTGCCAGCAGCCCATGGACTAGCGGGCCGCCCACAGATACGCAGTATTTT
few	TRBJ1-2	TRBV25-1	TRBD1	CASRGSIRTGLHYGYTF	TGTGCCAGCAGAGGATCTATCCGGACAGGGCTTCACTATGGCTACACCTTC
many	TRBJ2-3	TRBV7-9	-	CASSLARLGMSREYF	TGTGCCAGCAGCTTAGCGCGTTTAGGGATGTCGCGGGAGTATTTT
few	TRBJ2-2	TRBV7-3	TRBD1	CASSSHRGGFAGELFF	TGTGCCAGCAGCTCACACAGGGGTGGGTTCGCCGGGGAGCTGTTTTTT
-	TRBJ1-5	TRBV4-2	-	CASSPNLHQPQHF	TGTGCCAGCAGCCCCAACCTGCATCAGCCCCAGCATTTT
-	TRBJ1-2	TRBV7-4	TRBD1	CTSSGGQYNYGYTF	TGTACCAGCAGCGGGGGACAGTACAACTATGGCTACACCTTC
few	TRBJ2-7	TRBV7-9	-	CASSLGAGANEQYF	TGTGCCAGCAGCTTAGGCGCGGGGGCCAACGAGCAGTACTTC
few	TRBJ2-5	TRBV15	TRBD1	CATSRRDRQETQYF	TGTGCCACCAGCAGGAGGGACAGACAAGAGACCCAGTACTTC
-	TRBJ2-3	TRBV4-2	TRBD2	CASSQDLSSGGVGDTQYF	TGTGCCAGCAGCCAAGACTTGAGTAGCGGGGGGGTTGGGGATACGCAGTATTTT
-	TRBJ2-1	TRBV6-6	TRBD2	CASSGPGLADNNEQFF	TGTGCCAGCAGTGGCCCGGGACTAGCGGACAACAATGAGCAGTTCTTC
few	TRBJ2-3	TRBV7-4	TRBD1	CASRTGQTDTQYF	TGTGCCAGCCGGACAGGTCAGACAGATACGCAGTATTTT
-	TRBJ2-4	TRBV6-2/TRBV6-3	TRBD2	CASGSGGAWAKNIQYF	TGTGCCAGCGGTAGCGGGGGGGCCTGGGCCAAAAACATTCAGTACTTC
-	TRBJ2-2	TRBV10-1	-	CASSVLMNTGELFF	TGCGCCAGCAGTGTGCTTATGAACACCGGGGAGCTGTTTTTT
few	TRBJ1-6	TRBV7-6	-	CASSLTGLRSPLHF	TGTGCCAGCAGCTTAACCGGGTTAAGATCACCCCTCCACTTT
many	TRBJ1-1	TRBV12-3/TRBV12-4	-	CASSLGTYTEAFF	TGTGCCAGCAGCTTAGGAACATACACTGAAGCTTTCTTT
few	TRBJ2-2	TRBV28	TRBD2	CASSSLTSGGLKNTGELFF	TGTGCCAGCAGTTCCTTGACTAGCGGGGGCCTCAAGAACACCGGGGAGCTGTTTTTT